The 11 T cell receptor beta chains given below trace back to one sample, sequenced in a study of lymphopenia after photon versus proton radiotherapy. The repertoire was sequenced with immunoSEQ multiplex PCR; TCRdb's copy has only in-frame clones and lacks some. The table shows 20,000 to 30,000 clones, with 84% occurring only once. This sample comprised peripheral blood, obtained from a patient treated with photon-based radiotherapy. These receptors were obtained from a man aged 40-49 years with gastric cancer.

As DNA, the CDR3 is TGTGCCAGCAGCCCCCCAGGGATGGTCACTGGGGCCAACGTCCTGACTTTC. Translation gives CASSPPGMVTGANVLTF. V usage is TRBV5-4 and J usage is TRBJ2-6, with D possibly being TRBD1 (5 bases). Germline V CDR1 and CDR2: SGHNT, YYREEE (reference sequence). The CDR3 length is 17 residues. Trimming removed 4 bases at V and 2 bases at J, with 16 bases between.

V is TRBV11-2 and J is TRBJ2-7; perhaps D is TRBD1 or TRBD2 (5 bases each). This CDR3 is 17 amino acids long. Trimming cost V 5 bases and J 1 base, with 21 bases left between them. The germline CDR1 and CDR2 sequences are SGHAT and FQNNGV. For the CDR3, the DNA is TGTGCCAGCAGCAACCGGGACCCAGGCCGCCCATCCTACGAGCAGTACTTC. Its protein product is CASSNRDPGRPSYEQYF.

This chain links TRBV14 with TRBJ2-3; D is perhaps TRBD1 (6 bases). The CDR3 length is 16 residues. V lost 2 bases to trimming and J lost 1 base, with 13 bases between them. CDR1 is SGHDN, CDR2 FVKESK, per germline. The CDR3, as DNA: TGTGCCAGCAGCCAATCAACAGGGTTGCGCACAGATACGCAGTATTTT. Its protein is CASSQSTGLRTDTQYF.

The chain links TRBV7-6 to TRBJ2-3, with 15 bases fitting TRBD2. CDR3 length equals 15 residues. Germline V CDR1 and CDR2: SGHVS, FNYEAQ. V lost 1 base to trimming and J lost 12 bases; unmatched junction nucleotides: 5. For the CDR3, the DNA is TGTGCCAGCAGCTTAGGGGGACTAGCGGGGGGCCGTCAGTATTTT. Translating it yields CASSLGGLAGGRQYF.

For the CDR3, the DNA is TGTGCCAGCAGCTTAGGGCAGGGGCGCGGTCAGCCCCAGCATTTT. Translated: CASSLGQGRGQPQHF. V is TRBV7-9 and J is TRBJ1-5; weak D call: TRBD1 (6 bases). Looked up from germline, CDR1 is SEHNR and CDR2 is FQNEAQ (reference sequence). Trimming stripped 1 base from V and 6 bases from J, with 13 bases between. The CDR3 totals 15 residues.

The gene calls are TRBV5-6 and TRBJ1-6, with no clear D. CDR1 and CDR2 from the germline V gene are SGHDT and YYEEEE. Trimming took off 4 bases at V and 6 bases at J, with 14 bases between the two ends. CDR3 length: 15 amino acids. The DNA for the CDR3 is TGTGCCAGCAGCAGTCCAGGATTTACTAATTCACCCCTCCACTTT. Translating gives CASSSPGFTNSPLHF. The entire variable domain, with the rest obtained from reference TRBV5-6 and TRBJ1-6, is as follows: DAGVTQSPTHLIKTRGQQVTLRCSPKSGHDTVSWYQQALGQGPQFIFQYYEEEERQRGNFPDRFSGHQFPNYSSELNVNALLLGDSALYLCASSSPGFTNSPLHFGNGTRLTVT.

This clone was observed a single time. The V call is TRBV30, the J call TRBJ1-1; the D is unclear. The germline V and J ends were trimmed by 4 bases and 11 bases, with 14 bases remaining between them. CDR3 length: 11 residues. Germline CDR1 reads GTSNPN; CDR2 reads SVGIG (reference sequence). CDR3 DNA: TGTGCCTGGACCAAGAGGCAAGACGCTTTCTTT. As protein: CAWTKRQDAFF.

V usage is TRBV6-1 and J usage is TRBJ1-5; 9 bases align to TRBD1. Germline V gives CDR1 MNHNS, CDR2 SASEGT. The length of the CDR3 is 17 residues. Trimming removed 5 bases from V and 4 bases from J; junction bases left unmatched: 12. The CDR3 loop reads CASSQGQGRIGNQPQHF. The CDR3 nucleotides read TGTGCCAGCAGTCAAGGACAGGGGCGGATTGGTAATCAGCCCCAGCATTTT.

The rearrangement uses TRBV12-5 and TRBJ2-5; TRBD2 matches 7 bases. CDR3 length equals 14 residues. CDR1 and CDR2 from the germline V gene are LGHNT and FRNRAP. Trimming cost V 5 bases and J 5 bases; bases outside gene matches: 8. The DNA of the CDR3 is TGTGCTAGTGGTCCAGACGGGGGGTGGGAGACCCAGTACTTC. This codes for CASGPDGGWETQYF.

This clone has a handful of counts. The gene calls are TRBV4-1 and TRBJ1-2; D unclear. The CDR3 spans 16 residues. Germline assignment: CDR1 MGHRA and CDR2 YSYEKL. V gave up 0 bases and J gave up 7 bases, with 18 bases separating them. CDR3 sequence (DNA): TGCGCCAGCAGCCAAGAACAGTACCATTCTTCGCCTGGCTACACCTTC. Translating gives CASSQEQYHSSPGYTF.

The chain is built from TRBV5-1 and TRBJ1-2, with D maybe TRBD1 (6 bases). Germline assignment: CDR1 SGHRS and CDR2 YFSETQ. This CDR3 spans 12 amino acids. V lost 4 bases and J lost 8, with 12 bases in between. CDR3 sequence: CASSIRGEGYTF. In nucleotides, the CDR3 is TGCGCCAGCAGCATCAGGGGTGAAGGCTACACCTTC.